The 16 T cell receptor beta chains given below trace back to one sample, sequenced in a study of cytomegalovirus exposure and HLA in healthy donors. A multiplex PCR was run with 60 Vbeta primers and 13 Jbeta primers. Sequencing used immunoSEQ multiplex PCR; TCRdb keeps in-frame clones, though not all of them. In the table there are tens of thousands of clones, approximately 71% of which are singletons. The sequenced sample consisted of PBMCs. The source is a middle-aged man in good health and CMV-seronegative.

This rearrangement joins TRBV4-1 to TRBJ2-5; 7 positions agree with TRBD1. V lost 2 bases and J lost 5; bases outside the gene matches: 5. Germline CDR1 reads MGHRA; CDR2 reads YSYEKL. The CDR3 is 14 amino acids. CDR3 bases: TGCGCCAGCAGCCAACGTCAGGGGGAGGAGACCCAGTACTTC. Amino acids: CASSQRQGEETQYF.

The chain carries TRBV2 and TRBJ2-7, with 8 bases matching TRBD2. The CDR3 has 12 residues. In germline, CDR1 is SNHLY, CDR2 FYNNEI. V lost 6 bases, J lost 9 bases, and 7 bases stayed unmatched. The CDR3 bases are TGTGCCAGCAGGCCGACTAGCGCCGGGCAGTACTTC. This encodes CASRPTSAGQYF.

This chain connects TRBV5-1 to TRBJ1-1; D might be TRBD1 (5 bases). V lost 1 base and J lost 5, with 12 bases in between. Per germline, CDR1 SGHRS and CDR2 YFSETQ. The CDR3 has 14 amino acids. The CDR3 region is CASSLSAGETEAFF. DNA of the CDR3: TGCGCCAGCAGCTTGTCCGCGGGGGAGACTGAAGCTTTCTTT.

The J gene is TRBJ2-2, the V gene TRBV7-9, with unresolved D. The CDR3 has 16 residues. With 0 bases removed from V and 0 bases from J, the gap between germline ends came to 8 bases. The V gene's germline CDR1 is SEHNR and CDR2 FQNEAQ (reference sequence). CDR3 protein: CASSLADISNTGELFF. The CDR3 DNA sequence: TGTGCCAGCAGCTTAGCTGACATTTCGAACACCGGGGAGCTGTTTTTT.

This clone has just a few counts. The rearrangement uses TRBV29-1 and TRBJ1-1; no definite D call. CDR3 size: 14 residues. V dropped 2 bases and J dropped 5 bases, with 15 bases sitting between them. CDR1 and CDR2 (germline): SQVTM, ANQGSEA. In DNA, the CDR3 is TGCAGCGTTGAATGGGCCGTCCCTGGGACTGAAGCTTTCTTT. Its translation: CSVEWAVPGTEAFF.

This rearrangement joins TRBV19 to TRBJ2-1, with D maybe TRBD1 (5 bases). V shed 1 base and J shed 8 bases, with 15 bases lying between them. The V gene's germline CDR1 is LNHDA and CDR2 SQIVND (reference sequence). This CDR3 is built from 15 residues. The DNA for the CDR3 is TGTGCCAGTAGTATAGGGCAGGGTCAGGCCGATGAGCAGTTCTTC. Translated: CASSIGQGQADEQFF.

This clone was seen a handful of times. The gene calls are TRBV19 and TRBJ2-7; TRBD2 agrees at 7 bases. Trimming removed 5 bases from V and 0 bases from J; junction bases left unmatched: 4. This CDR3 comprises 14 residues. Germline loops: CDR1 LNHDA, CDR2 SQIVND (reference sequence). CDR3 DNA: TGTGCCAGTAGTGGGGGGGGGAGCTCCTACGAGCAGTACTTC. It is translated as CASSGGGSSYEQYF.

This clone appeared a single time. This chain uses TRBV5-4 with TRBJ2-2, with TRBD2 matching over 8 bases. J lost 4 bases, V lost 3 bases, and 2 bases had no gene match. The CDR3 length is 14 residues. The germline gives CDR1 SGHNT, CDR2 YYREEE (reference sequence). CDR3 protein: CASSYLAGTGELFF. The DNA for the CDR3 is TGTGCCAGCAGCTACCTAGCGGGCACCGGGGAGCTGTTTTTT.

The chain combines TRBV6-6 with TRBJ1-4; D may be TRBD1 (5 bases). V was shortened by 4 bases and J by 14 bases, with 11 bases between the two germline ends. The CDR3 is made up of 11 amino acids. Per germline, CDR1 MNHNY and CDR2 SVGAGI (reference sequence). The CDR3 here is CASSFPGDLFF. As DNA, the CDR3 is TGTGCCAGCAGTTTTCCGGGGGACCTGTTTTTT.

The chain couples TRBV2 to TRBJ1-1, with a tentative D call TRBD1 (5 bases). Germline V CDR1 and CDR2: SNHLY, FYNNEI. This CDR3 is built from 14 residues. V dropped 6 bases and J dropped 4 bases, with 15 bases sitting between them. As DNA, the CDR3 is TGTGCCAGCAGGGGGCGGGAGTTGGTCACTGAAGCTTTCTTT. It codes for CASRGRELVTEAFF.

This sequence joins TRBV10-3 and TRBJ2-2; TRBD1 agrees at 8 bases. CDR1 and CDR2 from the germline V gene are ENHRY and SYGVKD. V shed 3 bases and J 3 bases; nucleotides not matched to a gene: 18. The CDR3 length is 20 residues. In DNA form, the CDR3 reads TGTGCCATCAGTGATGGGTTAAATGGGCAGGGGGCTATGTACACCGGGGAGCTGTTTTTT. It codes for CAISDGLNGQGAMYTGELFF.

This clone was seen a handful of times. This chain uses TRBV18 with TRBJ2-1; 8 nucleotides line up with TRBD1. This CDR3 region has 16 residues. Trimming removed 3 bases from V and 1 base from J; junction bases left unmatched: 5. Looked up from germline, CDR1 is KGHSH and CDR2 is LQKENI. The CDR3 protein is CASSPQGAISYNEQFF. The CDR3 DNA reads TGTGCCAGCTCACCCCAGGGGGCGATTTCCTACAATGAGCAGTTCTTC.

The J gene is TRBJ2-5, the V gene TRBV5-1, with D possibly TRBD1 on 5 matching bases. With 1 base removed from V and 1 base from J, the gap between germline ends came to 8 bases. Per the germline V gene, CDR1 is SGHRS and CDR2 is YFSETQ. The CDR3 length is 14 residues. The CDR3 sequence: CASSLSGIQETQYF. The CDR3 bases are TGCGCCAGCAGCTTGTCAGGGATCCAAGAGACCCAGTACTTC.

The chain links TRBV5-4 to TRBJ2-2, with unresolved D. V was pared by 4 bases and J by 8 bases, with 9 bases between. The CDR3 has 12 amino acids. In germline, CDR1 is SGHNT, CDR2 YYREEE (reference sequence). This chain's CDR3 is CASSGTMGELFF. CDR3 in DNA: TGTGCCAGCAGCGGAACTATGGGGGAGCTGTTTTTT.

The chain combines TRBV4-1 with TRBJ1-4, with no clear D. The CDR3 contains 15 residues. Germline assignment: CDR1 MGHRA and CDR2 YSYEKL. With 5 bases removed from V and 1 base from J, the gap between germline ends came to 11 bases. The CDR3 DNA sequence: TGCGCCAGCAGCAGGTTAGGAGAAACTAATGAAAAACTGTTTTTT. Amino acids: CASSRLGETNEKLFF.

This rearrangement joins TRBV9 to TRBJ1-1, with D tentatively TRBD1 (5 bases). Germline CDR1 reads SGDLS; CDR2 reads YYNGEE. The V gene lost 5 bases and the J gene lost 4 bases, with 15 bases spanning the gap. The CDR3 totals 14 residues. In nucleotides, the CDR3 is TGTGCCAGCAGAAGGGACGGGGGATTCACTGAAGCTTTCTTT. Amino acid sequence: CASRRDGGFTEAFF.